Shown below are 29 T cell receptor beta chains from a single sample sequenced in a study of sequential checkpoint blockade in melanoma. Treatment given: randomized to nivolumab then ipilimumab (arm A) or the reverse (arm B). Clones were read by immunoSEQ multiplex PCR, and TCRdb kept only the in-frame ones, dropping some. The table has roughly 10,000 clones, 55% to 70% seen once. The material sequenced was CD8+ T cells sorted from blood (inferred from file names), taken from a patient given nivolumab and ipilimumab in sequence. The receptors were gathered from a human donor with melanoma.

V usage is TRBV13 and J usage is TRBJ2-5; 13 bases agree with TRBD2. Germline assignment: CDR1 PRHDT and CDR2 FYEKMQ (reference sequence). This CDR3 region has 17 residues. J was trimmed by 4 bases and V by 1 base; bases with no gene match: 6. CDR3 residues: CASSLERGLAGAETQYF. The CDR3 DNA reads TGTGCCAGCAGCTTAGAGAGAGGACTAGCGGGAGCAGAGACCCAGTACTTC.

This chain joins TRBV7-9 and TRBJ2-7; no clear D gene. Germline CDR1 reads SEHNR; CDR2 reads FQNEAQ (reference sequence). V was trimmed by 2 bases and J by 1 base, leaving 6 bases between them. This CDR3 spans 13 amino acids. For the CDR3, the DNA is TGTGCCAGCAGCTTAAGCGCTTCCTACGAGCAGTACTTC. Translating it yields CASSLSASYEQYF.

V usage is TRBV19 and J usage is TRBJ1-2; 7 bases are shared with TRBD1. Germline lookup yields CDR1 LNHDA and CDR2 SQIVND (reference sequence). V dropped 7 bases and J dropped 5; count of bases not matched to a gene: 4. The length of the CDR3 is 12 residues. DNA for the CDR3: TGTGCCAGTACCGCAGGGGGTTATGGCTACACCTTC. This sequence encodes CASTAGGYGYTF.

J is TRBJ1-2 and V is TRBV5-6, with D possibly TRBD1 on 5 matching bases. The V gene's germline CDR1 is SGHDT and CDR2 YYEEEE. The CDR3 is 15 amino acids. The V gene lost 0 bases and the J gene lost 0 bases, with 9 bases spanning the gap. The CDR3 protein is CASSLGGLPNYGYTF. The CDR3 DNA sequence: TGTGCCAGCAGCTTGGGGGGACTCCCTAACTATGGCTACACCTTC.

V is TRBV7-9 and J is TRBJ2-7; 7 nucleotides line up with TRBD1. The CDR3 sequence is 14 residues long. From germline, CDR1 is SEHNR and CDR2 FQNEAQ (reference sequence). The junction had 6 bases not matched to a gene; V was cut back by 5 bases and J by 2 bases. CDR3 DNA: TGTGCCAGCAGCCCACCGGGACAGACCTACGAGCAGTACTTC. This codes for CASSPPGQTYEQYF.

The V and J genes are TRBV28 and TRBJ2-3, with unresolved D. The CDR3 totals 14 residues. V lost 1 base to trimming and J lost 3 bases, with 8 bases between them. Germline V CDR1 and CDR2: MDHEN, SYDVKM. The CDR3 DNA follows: TGTGCCAGCAGTTTATTGATCCAGACAGATACGCAGTATTTT. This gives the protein CASSLLIQTDTQYF.

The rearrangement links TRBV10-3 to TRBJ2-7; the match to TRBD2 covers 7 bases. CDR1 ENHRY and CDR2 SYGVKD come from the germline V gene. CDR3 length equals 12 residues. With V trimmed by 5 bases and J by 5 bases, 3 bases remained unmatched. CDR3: CAISRGGDEQYF. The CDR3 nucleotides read TGTGCCATCAGTCGCGGGGGAGACGAGCAGTACTTC.

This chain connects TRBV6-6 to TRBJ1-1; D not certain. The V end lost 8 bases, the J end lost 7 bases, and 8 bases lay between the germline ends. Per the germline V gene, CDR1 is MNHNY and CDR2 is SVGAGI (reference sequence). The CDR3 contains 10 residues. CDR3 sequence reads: CASWAGEAFF. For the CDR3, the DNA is TGTGCCAGCTGGGCGGGTGAAGCTTTCTTT.

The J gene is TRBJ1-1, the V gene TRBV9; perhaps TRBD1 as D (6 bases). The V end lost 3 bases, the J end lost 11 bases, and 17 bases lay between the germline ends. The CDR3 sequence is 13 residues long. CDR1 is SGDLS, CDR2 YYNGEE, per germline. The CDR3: CASSDGTPVGAFF. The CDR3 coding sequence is TGTGCCAGCAGCGACGGGACACCGGTAGGGGCTTTCTTT.

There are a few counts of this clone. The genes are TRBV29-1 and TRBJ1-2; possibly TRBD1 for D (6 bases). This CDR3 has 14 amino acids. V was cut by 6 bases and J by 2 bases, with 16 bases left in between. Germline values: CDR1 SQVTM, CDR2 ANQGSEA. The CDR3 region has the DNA TGCAGCGTCACCCCCGGGACACACAACTATGGCTACACCTTC. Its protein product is CSVTPGTHNYGYTF.

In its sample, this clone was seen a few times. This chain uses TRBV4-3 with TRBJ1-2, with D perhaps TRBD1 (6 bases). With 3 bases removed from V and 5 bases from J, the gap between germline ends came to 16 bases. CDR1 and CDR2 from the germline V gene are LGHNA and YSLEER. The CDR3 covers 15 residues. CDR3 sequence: CASSHTTGNSYGYTF. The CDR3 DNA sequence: TGCGCCAGCAGCCATACGACAGGTAATTCGTATGGCTACACCTTC.

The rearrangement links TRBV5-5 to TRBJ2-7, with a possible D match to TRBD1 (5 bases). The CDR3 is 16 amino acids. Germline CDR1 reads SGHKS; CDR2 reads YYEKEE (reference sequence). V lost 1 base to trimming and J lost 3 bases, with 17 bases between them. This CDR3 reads CASSLLPGSEFYEQYF. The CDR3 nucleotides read TGTGCCAGCAGCTTGCTACCAGGGTCGGAGTTCTACGAGCAGTACTTC.

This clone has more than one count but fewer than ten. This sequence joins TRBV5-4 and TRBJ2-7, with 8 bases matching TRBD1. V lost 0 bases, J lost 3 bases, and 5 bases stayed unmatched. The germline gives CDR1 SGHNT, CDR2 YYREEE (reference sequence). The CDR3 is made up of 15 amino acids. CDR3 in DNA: TGTGCCAGCAGCTTGGGGGGACAGGAAAACTACGAGCAGTACTTC. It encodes CASSLGGQENYEQYF.

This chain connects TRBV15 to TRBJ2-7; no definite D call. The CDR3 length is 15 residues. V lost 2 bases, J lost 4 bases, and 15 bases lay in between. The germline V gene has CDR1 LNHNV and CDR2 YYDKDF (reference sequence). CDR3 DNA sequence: TGTGCCACCAGCAGAAATGATAACACCGCATACGAGCAGTACTTC. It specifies CATSRNDNTAYEQYF.

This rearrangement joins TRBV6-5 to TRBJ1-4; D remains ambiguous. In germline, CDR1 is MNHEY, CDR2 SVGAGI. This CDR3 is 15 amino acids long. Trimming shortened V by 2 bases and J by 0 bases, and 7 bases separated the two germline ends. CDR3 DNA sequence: TGTGCCAGCAGTTACGAGGGCGCAACTAATGAAAAACTGTTTTTT. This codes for CASSYEGATNEKLFF.

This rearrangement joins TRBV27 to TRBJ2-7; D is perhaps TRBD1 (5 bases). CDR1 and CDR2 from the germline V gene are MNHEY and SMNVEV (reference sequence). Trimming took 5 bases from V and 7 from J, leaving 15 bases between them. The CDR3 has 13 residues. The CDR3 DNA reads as TGTGCCAGCAGTGGTCAGGGTATAGGGGAGCAGTACTTC. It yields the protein CASSGQGIGEQYF.

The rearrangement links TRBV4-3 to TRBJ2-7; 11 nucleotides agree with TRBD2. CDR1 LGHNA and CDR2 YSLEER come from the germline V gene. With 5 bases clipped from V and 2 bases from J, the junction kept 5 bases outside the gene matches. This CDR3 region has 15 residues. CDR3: CASSEGTSGTYEQYF. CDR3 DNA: TGCGCCAGCAGCGAAGGGACTAGCGGAACCTACGAGCAGTACTTC.

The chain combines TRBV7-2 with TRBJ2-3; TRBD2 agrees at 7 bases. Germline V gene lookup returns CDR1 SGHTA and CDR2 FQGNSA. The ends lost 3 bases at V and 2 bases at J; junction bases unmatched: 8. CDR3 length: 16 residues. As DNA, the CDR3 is TGTGCCAGCAGCTTGGGGACTACCCCCATCACAGATACGCAGTATTTT. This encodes CASSLGTTPITDTQYF.

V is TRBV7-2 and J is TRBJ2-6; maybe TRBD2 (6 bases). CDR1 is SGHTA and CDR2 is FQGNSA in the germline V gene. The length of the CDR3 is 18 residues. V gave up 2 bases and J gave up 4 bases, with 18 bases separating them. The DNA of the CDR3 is TGTGCCAGCAGCTTAAAGGGCCCCCGCGGGGCAGGGGCCAACGTCCTGACTTTC. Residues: CASSLKGPRGAGANVLTF.

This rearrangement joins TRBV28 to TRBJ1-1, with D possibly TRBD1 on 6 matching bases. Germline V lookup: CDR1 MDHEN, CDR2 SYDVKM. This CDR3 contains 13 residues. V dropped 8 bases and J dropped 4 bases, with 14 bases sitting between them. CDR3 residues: CASGRGWGTEAFF. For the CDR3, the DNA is TGTGCCAGCGGCAGGGGTTGGGGCACTGAAGCTTTCTTT.

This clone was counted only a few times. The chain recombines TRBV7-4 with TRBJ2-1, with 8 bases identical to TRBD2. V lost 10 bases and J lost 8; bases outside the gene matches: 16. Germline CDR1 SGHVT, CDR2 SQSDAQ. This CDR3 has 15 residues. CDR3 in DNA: TGTGCCACCGCACCCCCCGGGAGGGCCTTCTATGAGCAGTTCTTC. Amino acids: CATAPPGRAFYEQFF.

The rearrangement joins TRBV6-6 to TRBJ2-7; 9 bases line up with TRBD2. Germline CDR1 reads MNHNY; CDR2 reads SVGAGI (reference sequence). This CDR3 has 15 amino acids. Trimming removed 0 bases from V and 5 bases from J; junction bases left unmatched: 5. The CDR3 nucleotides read TGTGCCAGCAGTTACTCTAGCGGGAGATACGACGAGCAGTACTTC. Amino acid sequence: CASSYSSGRYDEQYF.

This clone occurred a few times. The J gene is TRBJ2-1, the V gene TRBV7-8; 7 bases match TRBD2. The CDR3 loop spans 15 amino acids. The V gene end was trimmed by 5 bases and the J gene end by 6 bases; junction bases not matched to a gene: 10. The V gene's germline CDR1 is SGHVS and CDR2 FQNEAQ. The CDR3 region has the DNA TGTGCCAGCAGCGAAGAGGCGGGAGTAGTCAATGAGCAGTTCTTC. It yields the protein CASSEEAGVVNEQFF.

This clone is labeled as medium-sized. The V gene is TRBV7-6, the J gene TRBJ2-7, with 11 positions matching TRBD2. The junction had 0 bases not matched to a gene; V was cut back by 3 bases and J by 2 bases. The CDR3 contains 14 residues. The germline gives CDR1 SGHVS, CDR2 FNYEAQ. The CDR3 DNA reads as TGTGCCAGCAGCTTGACTAGCGGGACCTACGAGCAGTACTTC. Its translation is CASSLTSGTYEQYF.

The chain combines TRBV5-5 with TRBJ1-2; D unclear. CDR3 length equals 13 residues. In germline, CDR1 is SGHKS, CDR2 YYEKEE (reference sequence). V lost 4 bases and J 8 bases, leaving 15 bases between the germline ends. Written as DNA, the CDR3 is TGTGCCAGCAGCCCCCCCTTGTTTGGCGGCTACACCTTC. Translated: CASSPPLFGGYTF.

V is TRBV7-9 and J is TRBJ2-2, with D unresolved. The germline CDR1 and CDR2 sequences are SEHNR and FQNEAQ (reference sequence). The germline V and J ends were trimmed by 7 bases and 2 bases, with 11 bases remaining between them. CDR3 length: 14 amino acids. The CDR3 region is CASTVAANTGELFF. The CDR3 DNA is TGTGCCAGCACCGTCGCGGCCAACACCGGGGAGCTGTTTTTT.

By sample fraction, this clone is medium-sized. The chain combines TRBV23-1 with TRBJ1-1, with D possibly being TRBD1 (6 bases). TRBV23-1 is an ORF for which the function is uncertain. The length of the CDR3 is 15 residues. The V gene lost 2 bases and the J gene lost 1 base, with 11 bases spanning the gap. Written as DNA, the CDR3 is TGCGCCAGCAGTCAAATGACAGGCACGAACACTGAAGCTTTCTTT. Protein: CASSQMTGTNTEAFF.

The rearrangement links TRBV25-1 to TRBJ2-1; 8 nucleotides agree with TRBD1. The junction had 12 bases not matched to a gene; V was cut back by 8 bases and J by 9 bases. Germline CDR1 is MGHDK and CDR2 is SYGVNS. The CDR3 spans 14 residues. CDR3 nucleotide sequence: TGTGCCAGCGGGCGGACAGGGCGGAACGGTGAGCAGTTCTTC. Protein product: CASGRTGRNGEQFF.

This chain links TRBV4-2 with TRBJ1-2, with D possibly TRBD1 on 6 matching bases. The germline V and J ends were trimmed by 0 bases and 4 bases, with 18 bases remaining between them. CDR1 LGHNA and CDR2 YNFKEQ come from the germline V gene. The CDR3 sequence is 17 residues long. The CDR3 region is CASSQEGSGEFGYGYTF. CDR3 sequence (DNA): TGTGCCAGCAGCCAAGAGGGGTCAGGGGAATTCGGCTATGGCTACACCTTC.